This TCR beta chain is from a study of blood T cell repertoires in COVID-19. Per the authors' pipeline: Quantification of nucleated cells was approximated via reference gene primer amplification. Measured with immunoSEQ multiplex PCR; TCRdb has only the in-frame clones, and not every one. V, J and clone size were drawn from that table, and D and trimming were deduced from the DNA. Of some 180,000 clones listed, 76% are singletons. This clone showed up just once. The identical CDR3 is also encoded by other nucleotide sequences in the sample. Germline V gene lookup returns CDR1 MDHEN and CDR2 SYDVKM. Trimming left V 2 bases short and J 3 bases short, with 8 bases between. CDR3 size: 14 residues.

Material: peripheral blood. This chain uses TRBV28 with TRBJ1-5; D gene unclear. The TCR sequence derives from a woman aged 45-65 years with active or convalescent COVID-19. In nucleotides, the CDR3 is TGTGCCAGCAGTTTAAGCGTCCCCAATCAGCCCCAGCATTTT. It specifies CASSLSVPNQPQHF. Together with reference TRBV28 and TRBJ1-5, the CDR3 gives the full variable domain: DVKVTQSSRYLVKRTGEKVFLECVQDMDHENMFWYRQDPGLGLRLIYFSYDVKMKEKGDIPEGYSVSREKKERFSLILESASTNQTSMYLCASSLSVPNQPQHFGDGTRLSIL.